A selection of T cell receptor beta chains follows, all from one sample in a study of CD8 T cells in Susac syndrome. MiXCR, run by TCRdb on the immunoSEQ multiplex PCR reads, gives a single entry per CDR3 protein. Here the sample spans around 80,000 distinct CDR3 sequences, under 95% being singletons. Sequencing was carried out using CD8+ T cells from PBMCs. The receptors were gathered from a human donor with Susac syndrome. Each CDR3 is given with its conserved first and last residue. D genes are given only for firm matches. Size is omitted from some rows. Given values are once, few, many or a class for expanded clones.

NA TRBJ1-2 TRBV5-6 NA CASSLGTRNGYTF TGTGCCAGCAGCTTGGGGACACGGAATGGCTACACCTTC
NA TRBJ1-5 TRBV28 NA CASRETGAVRPQHF TGTGCCAGCAGAGAGACAGGAGCCGTTCGGCCCCAGCATTTT
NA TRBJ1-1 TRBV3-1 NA CASSQVGNTEAFF TGTGCCAGCAGCCAAGTGGGGAACACTGAAGCTTTCTTT
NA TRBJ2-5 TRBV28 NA CASREAENRQETQYF TGTGCCAGCAGGGAAGCGGAAAACCGCCAAGAGACCCAGTACTTC
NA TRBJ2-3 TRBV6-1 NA CASSDSTYSFTDTQYF TGTGCCAGCAGTGATTCTACATATTCCTTCACAGATACGCAGTATTTT
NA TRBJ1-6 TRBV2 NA CASSEGTLGVGSPLHF TGTGCCAGCAGTGAAGGGACCCTGGGCGTAGGTTCACCCCTCCACTTT
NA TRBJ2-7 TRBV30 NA CASKTRRDLGYEQYF TGTGCTTCAAAAACCCGCAGGGACCTAGGGTACGAGCAGTACTTC
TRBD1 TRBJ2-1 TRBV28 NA CASSVPGQGSDEQFF TGTGCCAGCAGTGTACCGGGACAGGGGTCCGATGAGCAGTTCTTC
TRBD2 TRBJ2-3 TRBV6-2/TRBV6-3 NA CASTPPGTSVGTQYF TGTGCCAGCACCCCCCCCGGGACTAGCGTCGGTACGCAGTATTTT
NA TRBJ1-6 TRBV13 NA CASSYGAFSPLHF TGTGCCAGCAGCTATGGGGCCTTTTCACCCCTCCACTTT
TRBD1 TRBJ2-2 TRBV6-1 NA CASSATGGGGELFF TGTGCCAGCAGCGCTACAGGGGGTGGCGGGGAGCTGTTTTTT
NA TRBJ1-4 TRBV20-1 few CSARKTGTLRVF TGCAGTGCTAGGAAAACCGGGACATTAAGGGTTTTT
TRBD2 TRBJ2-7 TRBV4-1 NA CASSQVFAGDFSGRASSGYEQYF TGCGCCAGCAGCCAAGTTTTTGCAGGAGATTTTAGCGGGAGGGCCTCGTCGGGATACGAGCAGTACTTC
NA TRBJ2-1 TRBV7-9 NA CASSLVGDGEQFF TGTGCCAGCAGCTTAGTTGGGGACGGTGAGCAGTTCTTC
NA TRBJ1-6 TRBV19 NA CASSSSGTYNSPLHF TGTGCCAGTAGTTCTTCCGGGACATATAATTCACCCCTCCACTTT
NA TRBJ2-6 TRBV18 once CASSPPSGVGANVLTF TGTGCCAGCTCACCACCTTCGGGTGTGGGGGCCAACGTCCTGACTTTC
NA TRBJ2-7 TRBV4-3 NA CASSQVVVGKAYEQYF TGCGCCAGCAGCCAAGTGGTTGTAGGGAAGGCCTACGAGCAGTACTTC
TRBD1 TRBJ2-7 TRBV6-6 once CASSHRDRGYEQYF TGTGCCAGCAGCCACCGGGACAGGGGGTACGAGCAGTACTTC
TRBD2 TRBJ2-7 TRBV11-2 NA CASSYRLADYEQYF TGTGCCAGCAGCTATCGGCTAGCGGACTACGAGCAGTACTTC
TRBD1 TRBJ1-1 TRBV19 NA CASSMAGQGWEAFF TGTGCCAGTAGTATGGCGGGACAGGGATGGGAAGCTTTCTTT
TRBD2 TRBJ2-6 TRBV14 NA CASSRAGAWSSGANVLTF TGTGCCAGCAGTCGAGCGGGAGCGTGGAGCTCTGGGGCCAACGTCCTGACTTTC
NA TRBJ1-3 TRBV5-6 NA CASSWRGARRNTIYF TGTGCCAGCAGCTGGCGGGGGGCGCGGAGAAACACCATATATTTT
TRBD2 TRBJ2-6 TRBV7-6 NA CASLGRALGANVLTF TGTGCCAGCCTCGGGAGGGCCTTAGGGGCCAACGTCCTGACTTTC
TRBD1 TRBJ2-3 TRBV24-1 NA CATSDDRGGGTDTQYF TGTGCCACCAGTGATGACAGGGGTGGAGGCACAGATACGCAGTATTTT
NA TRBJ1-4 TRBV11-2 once CASSSPFDRKGEKLFF TGTGCCAGCAGCTCACCATTCGACAGGAAAGGGGAAAAACTGTTTTTT
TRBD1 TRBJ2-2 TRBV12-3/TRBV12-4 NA CASTFGTGVGSTGELFF TGTGCCAGCACTTTCGGGACAGGGGTGGGGAGCACCGGGGAGCTGTTTTTT
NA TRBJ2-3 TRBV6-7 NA CASSAQGLNTDTQYF TGTGCCAGCAGTGCCCAGGGTTTGAACACAGATACGCAGTATTTT
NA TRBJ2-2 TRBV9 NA CASSGSLRELFF TGTGCCAGCAGTGGGTCCCTTCGGGAGCTGTTTTTT
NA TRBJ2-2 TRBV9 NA CASSEDGANTGELFF TGTGCCAGCAGCGAAGACGGCGCGAACACCGGGGAGCTGTTTTTT
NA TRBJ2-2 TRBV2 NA CARGGGSTNTGELFF TGTGCCAGGGGGGGAGGATCTACGAACACCGGGGAGCTGTTTTTT
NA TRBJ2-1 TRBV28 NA CASSPLFAGLDEQFF TGTGCCAGCAGTCCCCTGTTTGCGGGTTTGGATGAGCAGTTCTTC
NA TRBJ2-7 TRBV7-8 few CASSLTSYEQYF TGTGCCAGCAGCTTAACTTCCTACGAGCAGTACTTC
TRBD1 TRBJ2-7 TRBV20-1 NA CSARDGGTGDYEQYF TGCAGTGCTAGAGATGGAGGGACAGGGGATTACGAGCAGTACTTC
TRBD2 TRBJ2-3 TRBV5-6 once CASSLETSGGYTDTQYF TGTGCCAGCAGCTTGGAAACTAGCGGGGGATACACAGATACGCAGTATTTT
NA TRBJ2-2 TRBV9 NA CASSASYGEMTGGELFF TGTGCCAGCAGCGCCTCCTACGGGGAAATGACGGGCGGGGAGCTGTTTTTT
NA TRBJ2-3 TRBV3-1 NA CASNYWGGPIDTQYF TGTGCCAGCAACTATTGGGGGGGGCCGATAGATACGCAGTATTTT
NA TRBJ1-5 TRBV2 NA CASSSSSRGPQHF TGTGCCAGCAGTAGTTCCTCACGTGGGCCCCAGCATTTT
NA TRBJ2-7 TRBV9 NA CASSVGPTYEQYF TGTGCCAGCAGCGTGGGTCCTACCTACGAGCAGTACTTC
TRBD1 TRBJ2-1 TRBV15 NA CATSRVGDPGQGSHEQFF TGTGCCACCAGCAGAGTTGGCGACCCGGGACAGGGGTCTCATGAGCAGTTCTTC
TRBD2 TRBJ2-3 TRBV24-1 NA CATSDFKTSAGDTQYF TGTGCCACCAGTGATTTTAAGACTAGCGCTGGAGATACGCAGTATTTT
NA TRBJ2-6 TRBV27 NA CASSFIAGANVLTF TGTGCCAGCAGTTTTATCGCTGGGGCCAACGTCCTGACTTTC
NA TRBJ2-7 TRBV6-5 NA CASRGGMGYEQYF TGTGCCAGCAGGGGGGGTATGGGATACGAGCAGTACTTC
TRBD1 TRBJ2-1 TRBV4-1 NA CASSQYLQGKNEQFF TGCGCCAGCAGCCAGTACCTACAGGGGAAGAATGAGCAGTTCTTC
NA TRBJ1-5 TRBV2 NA CASSEGRFNNQPQHF TGTGCCAGCAGTGAAGGACGATTCAACAATCAGCCCCAGCATTTT
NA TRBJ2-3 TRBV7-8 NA CASSLDDSTDTQYF TGTGCCAGCAGCCTCGACGATAGCACAGATACGCAGTATTTT